Shown below are 3 T cell receptor beta chains from a single sample sequenced in a study of CD8 T cells in Susac syndrome. The RNA input was about 0.5 to 1 ug, and it was reverse transcribed with random hexamers. TCRdb reprocessed the immunoSEQ multiplex PCR reads via MiXCR and lists one record per CDR3 protein. The repertoire holds under 85,000 distinct CDR3 sequences, with 90% to 95% as singletons. The sample taken for sequencing was CD8+ T cells from PBMCs. Every receptor here comes from a human donor with Susac syndrome.

The V gene is TRBV3-1, the J gene TRBJ2-3; D unresolved. Germline V gives CDR1 LGHDT, CDR2 YNNKEL (reference sequence). Trimming left V 0 bases short and J 6 bases short, with 7 bases between. The CDR3 runs 13 residues. The CDR3 loop is CASSQESVDTQYF. The CDR3 DNA sequence: TGTGCCAGCAGCCAAGAATCCGTTGATACGCAGTATTTT.

CDR3 sequence reads: CASSFQETYEQYF. CDR3 in DNA: TGTGCCAGCAGCTTCCAGGAAACCTACGAGCAGTACTTC. J is TRBJ2-7 and V is TRBV5-6; D remains ambiguous. V lost 2 bases to trimming and J lost 2 bases, with 8 bases between them. Germline CDR1 reads SGHDT; CDR2 reads YYEEEE. The CDR3 is 13 residues long.

V usage is TRBV20-1 and J usage is TRBJ1-2; possibly TRBD1 for D (6 bases). CDR3 length: 14 residues. Trimming cost V 4 bases and J 4 bases, with 16 bases left between them. Per germline, CDR1 DFQATT and CDR2 SNEGSKA (reference sequence). The CDR3 region is CSATPTGISYGYTF. The CDR3 coding sequence is TGCAGTGCTACCCCAACAGGGATAAGCTATGGCTACACCTTC.